These T cell receptor beta chains were read from a single sample in a study of PD-1 blockade in classical Hodgkin lymphoma. Using immunoSEQ multiplex PCR, the repertoire was profiled, and TCRdb retains in-frame clones only, with some absent. This sample has approximately 61,000 clones, with 70% to 90% found just once. The source was peripheral blood mononuclear cells (PBMCs), collected before the fourth cycle of nivolumab. Receptor source: a human donor with classical Hodgkin lymphoma. The CDR3 runs from the conserved cysteine through the conserved F or W. The order of the fields is D gene, clone size, J gene, V gene, CDR3 DNA, CDR3 protein. D genes are given only for firm matches. Size tells how often a clone was seen (once, few, many) or the class of an expanded clone, and some rows leave it out.

D gene: .
clone size: .
J gene: TRBJ1-5
V gene: TRBV28
CDR3 DNA: TGTGCCAGCAGCCTTCACCTTTTTTATGGAACAAAAGATAGCAATCAGCCCCAGCATTTT
CDR3 protein: CASSLHLFYGTKDSNQPQHF

D gene: .
clone size: .
J gene: TRBJ1-2
V gene: TRBV30
CDR3 DNA: TGTGCCTGGAGTGTACTCGCAGGGGCGCTCTATGGCTACACCTTC
CDR3 protein: CAWSVLAGALYGYTF

D gene: .
clone size: .
J gene: TRBJ1-2
V gene: TRBV29-1
CDR3 DNA: TGCAGCGTTGAGGGTTCGGGTCCCCGGGTTGGCTACACCTTC
CDR3 protein: CSVEGSGPRVGYTF

D gene: TRBD1
clone size: .
J gene: TRBJ1-2
V gene: TRBV6-5
CDR3 DNA: TGTGCCAGCAGTACCCGGGACAGGGGCTATGGCTACACCTTC
CDR3 protein: CASSTRDRGYGYTF

D gene: .
clone size: few
J gene: TRBJ1-1
V gene: TRBV4-1
CDR3 DNA: TGCGCCAGCAGCCAACCAGGACAGTTGAACACTGAAGCTTTCTTT
CDR3 protein: CASSQPGQLNTEAFF

D gene: .
clone size: few
J gene: TRBJ1-5
V gene: TRBV28
CDR3 DNA: TGTGCCAGCATCCGGGCAGGGGTTGTCAATCAGCCCCAGCATTTT
CDR3 protein: CASIRAGVVNQPQHF

D gene: .
clone size: .
J gene: TRBJ2-3
V gene: TRBV30
CDR3 DNA: TGTGCCTGGACTTGGGTGTGGGGTACAGATACGCAGTATTTT
CDR3 protein: CAWTWVWGTDTQYF

D gene: .
clone size: .
J gene: TRBJ2-7
V gene: TRBV7-3
CDR3 DNA: TGTGCCAGCAGCTTAATCGGGAGTGGCGAGCAGTACTTC
CDR3 protein: CASSLIGSGEQYF

D gene: .
clone size: .
J gene: TRBJ1-1
V gene: TRBV5-1
CDR3 DNA: TGCGCCAGCAGCTTGGAGACAGCCCACGCGGCTTTCTTT
CDR3 protein: CASSLETAHAAFF

D gene: TRBD1
clone size: .
J gene: TRBJ1-5
V gene: TRBV27
CDR3 DNA: TGTGCCAGCAGTTTGGACAGGGAGCAGCCCCAGCATTTT
CDR3 protein: CASSLDREQPQHF

D gene: .
clone size: .
J gene: TRBJ1-1
V gene: TRBV28
CDR3 DNA: TGTGCCAGCAGTTGGTTAGAGAACACTGAAGCTTTCTTT
CDR3 protein: CASSWLENTEAFF

D gene: .
clone size: .
J gene: TRBJ1-2
V gene: TRBV30
CDR3 DNA: TGTGCCTGGAGTGTAGGGGGGGGCAATGGCTACACCTTC
CDR3 protein: CAWSVGGGNGYTF

D gene: .
clone size: .
J gene: TRBJ1-2
V gene: TRBV2
CDR3 DNA: TGTGCCAGCAGTGAAGCGCGGATGGTTTCCCCCCTTGGCTACACCTTC
CDR3 protein: CASSEARMVSPLGYTF

D gene: .
clone size: once
J gene: TRBJ1-2
V gene: TRBV11-2
CDR3 DNA: TGTGCCAGCAGCTTGGGATCCCGGGGGGGATATGGCTACACCTTC
CDR3 protein: CASSLGSRGGYGYTF

D gene: TRBD1
clone size: .
J gene: TRBJ1-5
V gene: TRBV5-6
CDR3 DNA: TGTGCCAGCAGCTTTGGGACAGGGGTCAATCAGCCCCAGCATTTT
CDR3 protein: CASSFGTGVNQPQHF

D gene: .
clone size: few
J gene: TRBJ1-1
V gene: TRBV11-3
CDR3 DNA: TGTGCCAGCAGCTTTAATCAGTACACTGAAGCTTTCTTT
CDR3 protein: CASSFNQYTEAFF

D gene: .
clone size: .
J gene: TRBJ2-3
V gene: TRBV29-1
CDR3 DNA: TGCAGCGTTACTGGAAACCCCACAGATACGCAGTATTTT
CDR3 protein: CSVTGNPTDTQYF

D gene: .
clone size: .
J gene: TRBJ2-6
V gene: TRBV5-1
CDR3 DNA: TGCGCCAGCAGCTTGGATGGTTCTGGGGCCAACGTCCTGACTTTC
CDR3 protein: CASSLDGSGANVLTF

D gene: TRBD2
clone size: few
J gene: TRBJ2-3
V gene: TRBV2
CDR3 DNA: TGTGCCAGCAGTGAAGTCGGGGGGGCCGGGGATACGCAGTATTTT
CDR3 protein: CASSEVGGAGDTQYF

D gene: .
clone size: .
J gene: TRBJ2-1
V gene: TRBV5-1
CDR3 DNA: TGCGCCAGCAGCTCAACTAGGAATGAGCAGTTCTTC
CDR3 protein: CASSSTRNEQFF

D gene: .
clone size: .
J gene: TRBJ1-4
V gene: TRBV7-9
CDR3 DNA: TGTGCCAGCAGCTTAGAGCTTGCAACTAATGAAAAACTGTTTTTT
CDR3 protein: CASSLELATNEKLFF

D gene: TRBD1
clone size: .
J gene: TRBJ1-1
V gene: TRBV4-2
CDR3 DNA: TGTGCCAGCAGCCCGGGACAGGATTTCATGAACACTGAAGCTTTCTTT
CDR3 protein: CASSPGQDFMNTEAFF

D gene: .
clone size: few
J gene: TRBJ2-5
V gene: TRBV29-1
CDR3 DNA: TGCAGCGTGGGACTTTATGGGGAGACCCAGTACTTC
CDR3 protein: CSVGLYGETQYF

D gene: .
clone size: .
J gene: TRBJ2-5
V gene: TRBV4-1
CDR3 DNA: TGCGCCAGCAGCCAAGACGGGGGGCCCCAAGAGACCCAGTACTTC
CDR3 protein: CASSQDGGPQETQYF

D gene: .
clone size: .
J gene: TRBJ1-5
V gene: TRBV10-3
CDR3 DNA: TGTGCCATCAGTGATGAGGGGGGGACCTTTCAGCCCCAGCATTTT
CDR3 protein: CAISDEGGTFQPQHF

D gene: .
clone size: .
J gene: TRBJ2-2
V gene: TRBV6-5
CDR3 DNA: TGTGCCAGCAGCGGGACTCATAACACCGGGGAGCTGTTTTTT
CDR3 protein: CASSGTHNTGELFF

D gene: .
clone size: .
J gene: TRBJ2-7
V gene: TRBV6-1
CDR3 DNA: TGTGCCAGCAGAGGACCCACGGCCTACGAGCAGTACTTC
CDR3 protein: CASRGPTAYEQYF

D gene: TRBD1
clone size: .
J gene: TRBJ2-7
V gene: TRBV6-6
CDR3 DNA: TGTGCCAGCAGTTCTGGACCGGGACAGGGGCCTCCAGAGCAGTACTTC
CDR3 protein: CASSSGPGQGPPEQYF

D gene: .
clone size: .
J gene: TRBJ2-5
V gene: TRBV4-2
CDR3 DNA: TGTGCCAGCAGCCAAGGGGTAGCGGTCGGACAAGAGACCCAGTACTTC
CDR3 protein: CASSQGVAVGQETQYF

D gene: TRBD2
clone size: .
J gene: TRBJ2-4
V gene: TRBV19
CDR3 DNA: TGTGCCAGTAGTAGTAGCGGGGGACCTAAAAACATTCAGTACTTC
CDR3 protein: CASSSSGGPKNIQYF

D gene: .
clone size: .
J gene: TRBJ1-2
V gene: TRBV5-1
CDR3 DNA: TGCGCCAGCAGCCCCACAACCCAGGGCGGCTACACCTTC
CDR3 protein: CASSPTTQGGYTF

D gene: .
clone size: few
J gene: TRBJ2-2
V gene: TRBV2
CDR3 DNA: TGTGCCAGCAGTGAAGGCGGTACGAACACCGGGGAGCTGTTTTTT
CDR3 protein: CASSEGGTNTGELFF

D gene: .
clone size: .
J gene: TRBJ2-2
V gene: TRBV5-1
CDR3 DNA: TGCGCCAGCAGCTTGGGCCCCGGGGAGCTGTTTTTT
CDR3 protein: CASSLGPGELFF

D gene: .
clone size: .
J gene: TRBJ1-1
V gene: TRBV11-2
CDR3 DNA: TGTGCCAGCAGCCCTCTAGCCGTCTCTGGGGTTCCTGAAGCTTTCTTT
CDR3 protein: CASSPLAVSGVPEAFF

D gene: .
clone size: few
J gene: TRBJ1-4
V gene: TRBV6-1
CDR3 DNA: TGTGCCAGCAGGTCAACCGAACCTGAAAAACTGTTTTTT
CDR3 protein: CASRSTEPEKLFF

D gene: .
clone size: .
J gene: TRBJ2-5
V gene: TRBV5-1
CDR3 DNA: TGCGCCAGCAGCTTTGTTCGTGGAGAGACCCAGTACTTC
CDR3 protein: CASSFVRGETQYF

D gene: .
clone size: .
J gene: TRBJ1-1
V gene: TRBV5-1
CDR3 DNA: TGCGCCAGCAGCTTGGGGCCCCGGGGGTTGAACACTGAAGCTTTCTTT
CDR3 protein: CASSLGPRGLNTEAFF

D gene: .
clone size: .
J gene: TRBJ1-2
V gene: TRBV5-1
CDR3 DNA: TGCGCCAGCAGCTTGGTTTCGGCTCGCTACAGCTACACCTTC
CDR3 protein: CASSLVSARYSYTF

D gene: .
clone size: .
J gene: TRBJ1-3
V gene: TRBV10-3
CDR3 DNA: TGTGCCATCATCTTGGAGACGCCTGCAAACACCATATATTTT
CDR3 protein: CAIILETPANTIYF

D gene: TRBD1
clone size: .
J gene: TRBJ2-7
V gene: TRBV4-1
CDR3 DNA: TGCGCCAGCAGCGGGACAGGGTCCTACGAGCAGTACTTC
CDR3 protein: CASSGTGSYEQYF

D gene: .
clone size: .
J gene: TRBJ2-1
V gene: TRBV6-7
CDR3 DNA: TGTGCCAGCAGCTGGCTGGCAGGTGACAGTCAAAGTGAGCAGTTCTTC
CDR3 protein: CASSWLAGDSQSEQFF

D gene: .
clone size: .
J gene: TRBJ2-7
V gene: TRBV7-9
CDR3 DNA: TGTGCCAGCACCCCGGTGGGACCCTCCTACGAGCAGTACTTC
CDR3 protein: CASTPVGPSYEQYF

D gene: .
clone size: .
J gene: TRBJ2-5
V gene: TRBV5-1
CDR3 DNA: TGCGCCAGCAGCTTGGCCGGGACTCGTCAAGAGACCCAGTACTTC
CDR3 protein: CASSLAGTRQETQYF

D gene: .
clone size: .
J gene: TRBJ2-1
V gene: TRBV2
CDR3 DNA: TGTGCCAGCAGTGATCCGACAGGTAGAAGTGAGCAGTTCTTC
CDR3 protein: CASSDPTGRSEQFF

D gene: TRBD2
clone size: .
J gene: TRBJ2-3
V gene: TRBV5-1
CDR3 DNA: TGCGCCAGCAGCTTGGATAGGGCTAGCGGGTTCGCCGGGGGCACAGATACGCAGTATTTT
CDR3 protein: CASSLDRASGFAGGTDTQYF

D gene: .
clone size: .
J gene: TRBJ2-4
V gene: TRBV30
CDR3 DNA: TGTGCCTGGAGGCAACAGGGGACTCCGGGAAACATTCAGTACTTC
CDR3 protein: CAWRQQGTPGNIQYF

D gene: .
clone size: .
J gene: TRBJ1-2
V gene: TRBV5-8
CDR3 DNA: TGTGCCAGCAGCAAGGACAGCGGGGGGACCTATGGCTACACCTTC
CDR3 protein: CASSKDSGGTYGYTF

D gene: TRBD1
clone size: .
J gene: TRBJ1-2
V gene: TRBV7-9
CDR3 DNA: TGTGCCAGCAGCTTAAAGGGACAGGGTGATGGCTACACCTTC
CDR3 protein: CASSLKGQGDGYTF

D gene: .
clone size: .
J gene: TRBJ2-2
V gene: TRBV6-1
CDR3 DNA: TGTGCCAGCAGTGAAGTATTAACGGGCGGGGAGCTGTTTTTT
CDR3 protein: CASSEVLTGGELFF

D gene: .
clone size: .
J gene: TRBJ2-7
V gene: TRBV7-2
CDR3 DNA: TGTGCCAGCGTCTGGGGTGGCACCTACGAGCAGTACTTC
CDR3 protein: CASVWGGTYEQYF

D gene: .
clone size: .
J gene: TRBJ1-2
V gene: TRBV9
CDR3 DNA: TGTGCCAGCAGCCCCGGGACTCTTTATGGCTACACCTTC
CDR3 protein: CASSPGTLYGYTF

D gene: TRBD2
clone size: .
J gene: TRBJ2-5
V gene: TRBV2
CDR3 DNA: TGTGCCAGCAGTCCACTAGCGGTGCCCCAAGAGACCCAGTACTTC
CDR3 protein: CASSPLAVPQETQYF

D gene: .
clone size: .
J gene: TRBJ2-3
V gene: TRBV11-2
CDR3 DNA: TGTGCCAGCAGCACCTGGAGTGAAGATCCGGGGGCAGATACGCAGTATTTT
CDR3 protein: CASSTWSEDPGADTQYF

D gene: .
clone size: once
J gene: TRBJ2-5
V gene: TRBV5-1
CDR3 DNA: TGCGCCAGCAGCCTGGAACCGGCCGGGAAGGTGGAGACCCAGTACTTC
CDR3 protein: CASSLEPAGKVETQYF